This record looks at one TCR beta chain sequence and its context. Its antigen target is currently unknown. No base-level quality is on record; no much larger clone is a single base apart. This record belongs to a study of T cell responses to AZD1222 COVID-19 vaccine (dated by TCRdb to the early 2020s). Study-level background: AZD1222 recipients given second doses at about 4 weeks or at about 12 weeks were pooled, since spike-specific TCR depth and breadth were not found to differ between the two schedules. TCR sequencing was performed for more than 230 trial participants, of whom about 200 were given two doses of AZD1222 and around 25 were given two doses of MenACWY control vaccine. Trial participants were enrolled into age subgroups of 18-55, 56-69 and 70-plus years, which contained approximately 150, 30 and 60 TCR-sequenced participants, respectively.

The label giving this sample's time point can be read as: baseline before first vaccination. The vaccinee samples were drawn from two UK trials, COV001 and COV002, one of which was a single-blind randomized controlled phase 2/3 trial testing AZD1222 (ChAdOx1 nCoV-19) in healthy adults. Trial participant PBMC samples were collected at day 0 and day 28 after the second dose for TCRbeta chain sequencing. The CDR3 regions of human TCRbeta chains were analyzed by immunosequencing. As for the original processing: TCRs in the repertoires were compared against a reference library of SARS-CoV-2-specific TCRs that had been generated with the MIRA antigen-specificity platform. Breadth was defined as the fraction of unique TCRs that were SARS-CoV-2-associated. Depth was defined as the fraction of total T cells that were SARS-CoV-2-associated. Using the MIRA data, each spike-specific TCR was mapped to the spike region that the TCR reacts to and placed in a CD4 or CD8 class. Log10-transformed breadth and depth values were compared by one-way ANOVA with Sidak's multiple comparisons tests. As stored in TCRdb, this immuneACCESS dataset retains in-frame rearrangements with V and J assigned. A fraction of the clones does not appear; measured against another copy, unresolved V genes explain less than half of the discrepancy, and the remainder lacks a known reason. Clone size and V and J calls were adopted from that table, with D and trimming inferred from the DNA. For this sample the table gives 130,000 to 150,000 clones, of which 92% were detected only once. The leading ten clones occupy under 2% of the sample.

Broad study findings and their caveats: Reportedly, close to half of the unique spike-specific TCRs recognized epitopes lying outside the regions that are mutated in the B.1.351 and B.1.1.7 variants. Spike-specific TCR breadth and depth rose significantly after two AZD1222 doses compared with day 0 and with MenACWY recipients. The 56-69-year group was small, and its depth increase did not reach significance, likely because of low power. Conclusions about previously exposed vaccinees are limited, since just 6 or 7 AZD1222 recipients were seropositive for SARS-CoV-2 at baseline. Because no samples from the day 14 peak response were available, repertoires could be characterized only after the peak T cell response. The vaccine-associated CD4 TCRs covered the entire spike protein, and the dominant responses fell in regions 160-218 and 743-854. Participants were mostly white British and included more females than males, and it was suggested by the authors that clonal diversity may have been underestimated.

The specimen was peripheral blood, collected on day 0 of AZD1222 vaccination. The clonotype comes from an adult in good health.

The base sequence is TGTGCCAGCAGCCGACTAAGCGGGGGGACTCAAGAGACCCAGTACTTC. Translated, this is CASSRLSGGTQETQYF. Recombination connected TRBV4-2 to TRBJ2-5, with TRBD2 identical over 9 junction bases. After removal of 4 bases from V and 2 bases from J, the junction retains 8 bases not matched to a gene. The CDR3 contains 16 residues, cysteine and phenylalanine counted. Solely the CDR3 DNA is kept, with 48 bases framed from the first base. CDR1 is given as LGHNA and CDR2 as YNFKEQ, both from the germline V gene.